The 18 T cell receptor beta chains below all came from one sample that was sequenced in a study of neurological immune-mediated disorders. A single record per CDR3 protein comes from TCRdb applying MiXCR to the 5' RACE reads. This sample has 50,000 to 75,000 distinct CDR3 sequences, with approximately 4.1% found just once. Specimen: PBMCs. These receptors originate from a man aged 50-59 years with multiple sclerosis.

This chain connects TRBV27 to TRBJ2-7; no clear D gene. The V end lost 5 bases, the J end lost 3 bases, and 14 bases lay between the germline ends. The CDR3 contains 14 residues. Germline-derived CDR1 and CDR2 are MNHEY and SMNVEV (reference sequence). The CDR3 loop reads CASSPLSRVYEQYF. The CDR3 coding sequence is TGTGCCAGCAGTCCACTAAGTAGGGTCTACGAGCAGTACTTC.

This clonotype was picked up many times. This chain links TRBV5-1 with TRBJ2-5; tentative D call: TRBD2 (7 bases). Trimming took 2 bases from V and 5 from J, leaving 28 bases between them. The CDR3 sequence is 19 residues long. The germline V gene has CDR1 SGHRS and CDR2 YFSETQ. The CDR3 nucleotides are TGCGCCAGCAGCTTAGGGGTATTCGGTGCGGGGGCACCGGGGGAGACCCAGTACTTC. Its protein product is CASSLGVFGAGAPGETQYF.

This clonotype appeared many times. The V gene is TRBV5-1, the J gene TRBJ2-1, with TRBD2 matching over 7 bases. In germline, CDR1 is SGHRS, CDR2 YFSETQ. This CDR3 is built from 14 residues. Losses at the gene ends were 5 bases for V and 6 bases for J; bases not matched to a gene: 8. The CDR3 nucleotides read TGCGCCAGCAGTGAACAGCCGGGAGGCAATGAGCAGTTCTTC. It yields the protein CASSEQPGGNEQFF.

This clonotype was recorded many times. The V call is TRBV20-1, the J call TRBJ1-5; D perhaps matches TRBD1 (5 bases). The V gene's germline CDR1 is DFQATT and CDR2 SNEGSKA (reference sequence). The V end lost 5 bases, the J end lost 1 base, and 12 bases lay between the germline ends. This CDR3 is built from 14 residues. The CDR3: CSASGSRSNQPQHF. Written as DNA, the CDR3 is TGCAGTGCTTCAGGGAGCAGGAGCAATCAGCCCCAGCATTTT.

This clonotype was counted ten times or more. CDR3: CASSSSQVTDTQYF. CDR3 nucleotide sequence: TGCGCCAGCAGCTCGAGCCAGGTAACAGATACGCAGTATTTT. The chain employs TRBV5-1 and TRBJ2-3; D gene uncertain. Per germline, CDR1 SGHRS and CDR2 YFSETQ. Between the trimmed V and J ends, which lost 3 bases and 3 bases, there was a span of 11 bases. The CDR3 is 14 amino acids.

This clonotype was seen only once. A much larger clone differs by one base, so this may be a read error. Given the absence of the conserved phenylalanine or tryptophan at the CDR3 end, a read error is likely. The chain employs TRBV7-7 and TRBJ2-1; D possibly corresponds to TRBD2 (6 bases). The CDR3 runs 15 residues. CDR1 is SSHAT, CDR2 FNYEAQ, per germline (reference sequence). Trimming removed 5 bases from V and 6 bases from J, with 17 bases in between. The CDR3 region is CASSPGLTGSNEQFY. The CDR3 DNA reads as TGTGCCAGCAGCCCGGGACTCACGGGGAGCAATGAGCAGTTCTAC.

Ten or more counts support this clonotype. The rearrangement uses TRBV20-1 and TRBJ1-1; 11 bases line up with TRBD1. CDR3 size: 16 residues. Germline CDR1 and CDR2: DFQATT and SNEGSKA (reference sequence). Trimming cost V 0 bases and J 4 bases; bases outside gene matches: 7. The DNA for the CDR3 is TGCAGTGCTAGAGAGTGGACAGGGGGCGCGGGCACTGAAGCTTTCTTT. It yields the protein CSAREWTGGAGTEAFF.

This clonotype was observed at least ten times. The chain has TRBV7-2 and TRBJ2-5, with D perhaps TRBD1 (5 bases). This CDR3 is 15 amino acids long. Trimming cost V 3 bases and J 4 bases, with 15 bases left between them. The germline CDR1 and CDR2 sequences are SGHTA and FQGNSA. CDR3 residues: CASSLGGALGETQYF. DNA of the CDR3: TGTGCCAGCAGCTTGGGTGGGGCCCTGGGAGAGACCCAGTACTTC. Variable domain in full (rest from reference TRBV7-2 and TRBJ2-5): GAGVSQSPSNKVTEKGKDVELRCDPISGHTALYWYRQSLGQGLEFLIYFQGNSAPDKSGLPSDRFSAERTGGSVSTLTIQRTQQEDSAVYLCASSLGGALGETQYFGPGTRLLVL.

This clonotype was seen many times. The V and J genes are TRBV9 and TRBJ1-4, with 7 bases fitting TRBD1. Germline assignment: CDR1 SGDLS and CDR2 YYNGEE. This CDR3 is built from 15 residues. The V gene end was trimmed by 4 bases and the J gene end by 9 bases; junction bases not matched to a gene: 12. In nucleotides, the CDR3 is TGTGCCAGCAGCCCAGGGGGGCTCGTCGATCAAAAACTGTTTTTT. Translation: CASSPGGLVDQKLFF.

This clonotype appeared a few times. The chain has TRBV6-5 and TRBJ1-4, with D possibly matching TRBD1 (5 bases). V dropped 0 bases and J dropped 8 bases, with 19 bases sitting between them. Germline V gene data show CDR1 as MNHEY and CDR2 as SVGAGI. The CDR3 has 17 residues. The CDR3: CASSYSYANRGAEKLFF. The CDR3 DNA reads as TGTGCCAGCAGTTACTCGTACGCCAATAGGGGAGCGGAAAAACTGTTTTTT.

This clonotype was counted only a few times. The V and J genes are TRBV6-4 and TRBJ2-1; D might be TRBD1 or TRBD2, each matching 5 bases. V lost 0 bases to trimming and J lost 10 bases, with 10 bases between them. The CDR3 is made up of 13 amino acids. The germline V gene has CDR1 MRHNA and CDR2 SNTAGT. CDR3: CASSDSIGAEQFF. In nucleotides, the CDR3 is TGTGCCAGCAGTGACTCGATCGGGGCAGAGCAGTTCTTC.

There are many counts of this clonotype. The chain is built from TRBV7-8 and TRBJ2-4; D is possibly TRBD2 (6 bases). Trimming shortened V by 3 bases and J by 0 bases, and 15 bases separated the two germline ends. There are 17 residues in the CDR3. CDR1 and CDR2 (germline): SGHVS, FQNEAQ. CDR3 nucleotides: TGTGCCAGCAGCTTTATGGTCGGAGGGGCAGCCAAAAACATTCAGTACTTC. Translation: CASSFMVGGAAKNIQYF.

This clonotype was detected ten times or more. The chain couples TRBV20-1 to TRBJ1-5; 11 bases match TRBD1. Germline CDR1 is DFQATT and CDR2 is SNEGSKA (reference sequence). The CDR3 has 17 amino acids. J was trimmed by 0 bases and V by 6 bases; bases with no gene match: 10. The CDR3 DNA sequence: TGCAGTGCCCCCCGGACAGGGGGCGGAGATAGCAATCAGCCCCAGCATTTT. This codes for CSAPRTGGGDSNQPQHF.

This clonotype was seen repeatedly, ten times or more. One end of the junction is discordant with germline, which a read error may explain. The rearrangement links TRBV12-3 or TRBV12-4 to TRBJ1-6, with a weak D call TRBD1 (5 bases). CDR3 length equals 15 residues. In DNA form, the CDR3 reads TGTGCCAGCAGTTTCAGGGCAGCATCAAATTCACCCCTCAACTTT. Translated: CASSFRAASNSPLNF.

V usage is TRBV7-2 and J usage is TRBJ1-5; 9 bases are shared with TRBD1. Germline V gene sequence: CDR1 SGHTA, CDR2 FQGNSA. The V segment lost 6 bases and the J segment 2 bases; nucleotides outside the gene matches: 14. The CDR3 has 18 residues. The CDR3 loop is CASSKGVTGGPGNQPQHF. CDR3 coding DNA: TGTGCCAGCAGTAAAGGGGTTACAGGGGGCCCGGGCAATCAGCCCCAGCATTTT.

This clonotype was detected many times. The chain carries TRBV20-1 and TRBJ1-2, with no clear D. CDR1 DFQATT and CDR2 SNEGSKA come from the germline V gene (reference sequence). This CDR3 is built from 12 residues. V dropped 4 bases and J dropped 8 bases, with 14 bases sitting between them. The CDR3 nucleotides are TGCAGTGCTACCCTTGGAGGGTCGGGCTACACCTTC. It translates to CSATLGGSGYTF.

This clonotype appeared many times. The chain is built from TRBV4-1 and TRBJ1-2; a weak D match, TRBD1 (5 bases). Germline V gives CDR1 MGHRA, CDR2 YSYEKL. Deletions cut 0 bases from V and 2 bases from J, with 7 bases between. The CDR3 is 14 amino acids. The CDR3 loop reads CASSQEPGNYGYTF. In nucleotides, the CDR3 is TGCGCCAGCAGCCAAGAACCAGGGAACTATGGCTACACCTTC.

This clonotype was counted a few times. A read error may be the cause here, since a much bigger clone is one base away. The chain carries TRBV7-6 and TRBJ2-3; D uncertain. Between the trimmed V and J ends, which lost 1 base and 6 bases, there was a span of 14 bases. Germline V CDR1 and CDR2: SGHVS, FNYEAQ. This CDR3 contains 15 residues. The CDR3 region is CASSLGSGNWDTQYF. In nucleotides, the CDR3 is TGTGCCAGCAGCTTAGGGTCAGGTAATTGGGATACGCAGTATTTT. The whole variable domain, filled in from reference TRBV7-6 and TRBJ2-3, reads GAGVSQSPRYKVTKRGQDVALRCDPISGHVSLYWYRQALGQGPEFLTYFNYEAQQDKSGLPNDRFSAERPEGSISTLTIQRTEQRDSAMYRCASSLGSGNWDTQYFGPGTRLTVL.